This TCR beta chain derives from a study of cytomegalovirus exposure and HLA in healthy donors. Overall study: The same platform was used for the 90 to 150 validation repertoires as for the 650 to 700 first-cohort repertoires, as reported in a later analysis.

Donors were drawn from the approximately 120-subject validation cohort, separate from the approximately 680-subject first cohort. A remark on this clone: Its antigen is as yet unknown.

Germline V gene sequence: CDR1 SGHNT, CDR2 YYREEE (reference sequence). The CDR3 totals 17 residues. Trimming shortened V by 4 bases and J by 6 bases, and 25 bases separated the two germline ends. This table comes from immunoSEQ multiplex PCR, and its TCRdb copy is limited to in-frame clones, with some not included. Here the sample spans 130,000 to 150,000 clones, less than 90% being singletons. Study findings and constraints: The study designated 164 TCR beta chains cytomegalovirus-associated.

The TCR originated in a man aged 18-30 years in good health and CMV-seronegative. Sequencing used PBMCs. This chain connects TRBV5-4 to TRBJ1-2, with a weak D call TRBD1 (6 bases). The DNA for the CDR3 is TGTGCCAGCAGCCCCGGGGGGGGCAGAGCTTTTGGGGATGGCTACACCTTC. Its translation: CASSPGGGRAFGDGYTF.